The 13 T cell receptor beta chains below come from one sample, sequenced in a study of Graves' ophthalmopathy and Graves' hyperthyroidism. The authors amplified TCR beta CDR3 regions from RNA transcripts. HTBI primers were used in a first-round RT-PCR, which preceded a second-round multiplex PCR. Via MiXCR, TCRdb re-called the multiplex PCR reads, giving one row per CDR3 protein. The table shows hundreds of thousands of distinct CDR3 sequences, with about 38% occurring only once. Specimen: peripheral blood. The receptors stem from an adult man with Graves' ophthalmopathy.

CDR3 sequence (DNA): TGTGCCAGCAGTGAAGTTGCGGGGGGCGAGGAGACCCAGCATTTT. Its translation is CASSEVAGGEETQHF. The rearrangement links TRBV13 to TRBJ1-5; D may be TRBD1 (6 bases). The germline V gene has CDR1 PRHDT and CDR2 FYEKMQ (reference sequence). The CDR3 covers 15 residues. V was shortened by 6 bases and J by 11 bases, with 23 bases between the two germline ends. Complete variable domain (other parts from reference TRBV13 and TRBJ1-5): AAGVIQSPRHLIKEKRETATLKCYPIPRHDTVYWYQQGPGQDPQFLISFYEKMQSDKGSIPDRFSAQQFSDYHSELNMSSLELGDSALYFCASSEVAGGEETQHFGDGTRLSIL.

This chain connects TRBV12-3 or TRBV12-4 to TRBJ2-7; 8 bases align to TRBD1. After removal of 3 bases from V and 1 base from J, the junction contained 2 bases not matched to a gene. There are 14 residues in the CDR3. The CDR3 sequence is CASSFNRGSYEQYF. The CDR3 DNA follows: TGTGCCAGCAGTTTTAACAGGGGGTCCTACGAGCAGTACTTC.

This clonotype appeared many times. The rearrangement joins TRBV2 to TRBJ1-5, with TRBD1 as a possible D gene (5 bases). Germline lookup yields CDR1 SNHLY and CDR2 FYNNEI. Trimming cost V 3 bases and J 2 bases, with 11 bases left between them. The CDR3 loop spans 15 amino acids. CDR3 DNA: TGTGCCAGCAGTGAGGTTCTGACAGGCAATCAGCCCCAGCATTTT. Its protein product is CASSEVLTGNQPQHF.

This clonotype was recorded a few times. The V call is TRBV3-1, the J call TRBJ1-4; D remains unclear. V was clipped by 4 bases and J by 4 bases, with 10 bases between them. The CDR3 runs 14 residues. CDR1 is LGHDT, CDR2 YNNKEL, per germline (reference sequence). CDR3 DNA sequence: TGTGCCAGCAGCCGACGGAGGGATAATGAAAAACTGTTTTTT. It translates to CASSRRRDNEKLFF. The complete variable domain, with remaining parts taken from reference TRBV3-1 and TRBJ1-4, reads DTAVSQTPKYLVTQMGNDKSIKCEQNLGHDTMYWYKQDSKKFLKIMFSYNNKELIINETVPNRFSPKSPDKAHLNLHINSLELGDSAVYFCASSRRRDNEKLFFGSGTQLSVL.

V usage is TRBV7-2 and J usage is TRBJ2-7; 8 bases are shared with TRBD2. The CDR3 totals 17 residues. Germline CDR1 is SGHTA and CDR2 is FQGNSA. Trimming took 5 bases from V and 0 from J; bases not matched to a gene: 12. The CDR3 DNA sequence: TGTGCCAGCAGCCAGCCCTATGAGAGCGGGAGCTCCTACGAGCAGTACTTC. Residues: CASSQPYESGSSYEQYF.

V usage is TRBV29-1 and J usage is TRBJ2-5; 7 bases align to TRBD2. Trimming removed 7 bases from V and 5 bases from J; junction bases left unmatched: 4. CDR1 and CDR2 from the germline V gene are SQVTM and ANQGSEA. This CDR3 comprises 11 residues. CDR3 DNA: TGCAGCGGGGGGGGATCCGAGACCCAGTACTTC. This sequence encodes CSGGGSETQYF.

A word on this clonotype: One end of the junction is discordant with germline, which a read error may explain. The chain joins TRBV6-4 to TRBJ2-7; D perhaps matches TRBD1 (7 bases). Germline V gene sequence: CDR1 MRHNA, CDR2 SNTAGT. The CDR3 spans 14 residues. The CDR3 region is CASSLTGDSSEQYF. For the CDR3, the DNA is TGTGCCAGCAGTCTAACAGGGGACTCCTCCGAGCAGTACTTC.

The sample holds a few counts of this clonotype. V and J are TRBV4-1 and TRBJ2-5; 11 bases map to TRBD1. The CDR3 is 16 residues long. V shed 4 bases and J 1 base; nucleotides not matched to a gene: 5. Germline CDR1 reads MGHRA; CDR2 reads YSYEKL. CDR3 loop: CASSRGQGAGQETQYF. The CDR3 bases are TGCGCCAGCAGCCGCGGACAGGGGGCCGGCCAAGAGACCCAGTACTTC.

This clonotype was observed many times. The genes are TRBV20-1 and TRBJ1-2, with D perhaps matching TRBD1 (5 bases). Germline CDR1 reads DFQATT; CDR2 reads SNEGSKA (reference sequence). V was clipped by 5 bases and J by 3 bases, with 7 bases between them. The CDR3 contains 11 residues. CDR3 DNA sequence: TGCAGTGCTGTGACAGACTATGGCTACACCTTC. Protein: CSAVTDYGYTF.

This clonotype was picked up many times. The chain combines TRBV10-3 with TRBJ2-7; D is uncertain. Germline loops: CDR1 ENHRY, CDR2 SYGVKD. This CDR3 spans 13 amino acids. V was cut by 3 bases and J by 6 bases, with 12 bases left in between. Written as DNA, the CDR3 is TGTGCCATCAGTGAAGGCCCGGTCCCCGAGCAGTACTTC. Translated, it gives CAISEGPVPEQYF.

The chain employs TRBV29-1 and TRBJ1-5; maybe TRBD1 (6 bases). Germline assignment: CDR1 SQVTM and CDR2 ANQGSEA. The CDR3 has 12 amino acids. Trimming removed 4 bases from V and 11 bases from J, with 15 bases in between. The CDR3 spells CSVGRRGETQHF. As DNA, the CDR3 is TGCAGCGTTGGCAGGAGGGGGGAGACCCAGCATTTT.

This clonotype was seen many times. The chain recombines TRBV4-1 with TRBJ2-7; 8 nucleotides align to TRBD1. The CDR3 is 16 amino acids. Germline trimming cut 4 bases from V and 2 bases from J; bases unmatched to any gene: 10. Looked up from germline, CDR1 is MGHRA and CDR2 is YSYEKL. The CDR3 DNA follows: TGCGCCAGCAGCCCGCGGACCGGGACAGGAGCCTACGAGCAGTACTTC. Residues: CASSPRTGTGAYEQYF.

Worth noting for this clonotype: Germline is not matched at one junction end, which may reflect a read error. The chain uses TRBV10-2 and TRBJ1-1; D gene ambiguous. This CDR3 is 14 amino acids long. Germline CDR1 is WSHSY and CDR2 is SAAADI. The chain's CDR3 is CASSVSQMNTEAFF. CDR3 in DNA: TGTGCCAGCTCGGTTAGTCAGATGAACACTGAAGCTTTCTTT.